These T cell receptor beta chains were read from a single sample in a study of CD8 T cells in Susac syndrome. Using its own MiXCR run on the immunoSEQ multiplex PCR reads, TCRdb lists one record per CDR3 protein. The sample carries 200,000 or so distinct CDR3 sequences, about 90% recorded once. The sequencing sample was made of CD8+ T cells from PBMCs. The source is a human donor with multiple sclerosis. Both conserved end residues are part of each CDR3. Fields, in order: clone size, J gene, D gene, V gene, CDR3 DNA, CDR3 protein. D genes are given only for firm matches. Clone sizes are given selectively: once, few, many, or a class where the clone is expanded.

clone_size: .; j_call: TRBJ2-2; d_call: TRBD2; v_call: TRBV11-2; cdr3_nt: TGTGCCAGCAGCCCCCTAGCGGTTTCGAACACCGGGGAGCTGTTTTTT; cdr3_aa: CASSPLAVSNTGELFF
clone_size: .; j_call: TRBJ2-1; d_call: TRBD1; v_call: TRBV27; cdr3_nt: TGTGCCAGCAGTCTCCTGTCCAGGCGGACAGGGAAGTACAATGAGCAGTTCTTC; cdr3_aa: CASSLLSRRTGKYNEQFF
clone_size: once; j_call: TRBJ1-4; d_call: .; v_call: TRBV20-1; cdr3_nt: TGCAGTGCTAGAGTTAGGGTGACCGTTCGTTCTGCAACTAATGAAAAACTGTTTTTT; cdr3_aa: CSARVRVTVRSATNEKLFF
clone_size: .; j_call: TRBJ2-7; d_call: .; v_call: TRBV3-1; cdr3_nt: TGTGCCAGCAGCCAAGAGAACCTCAACTCCTACGAGCAGTACTTC; cdr3_aa: CASSQENLNSYEQYF
clone_size: .; j_call: TRBJ2-2; d_call: .; v_call: TRBV2; cdr3_nt: TGTGCCAGCAGTAGCAGGCGGAACGGGGAGCTGTTTTTT; cdr3_aa: CASSSRRNGELFF
clone_size: few; j_call: TRBJ2-7; d_call: .; v_call: TRBV14; cdr3_nt: TGTGCCAGCAATCTGGGTCGGGACGAGCAGTACTTC; cdr3_aa: CASNLGRDEQYF
clone_size: .; j_call: TRBJ1-5; d_call: .; v_call: TRBV12-5; cdr3_nt: TGTGCTAGTGCCTCAGGTTACAATCAGCCCCAGCATTTT; cdr3_aa: CASASGYNQPQHF
clone_size: .; j_call: TRBJ1-1; d_call: .; v_call: TRBV7-9; cdr3_nt: TGTGCCAGCAGCATGGGGGCAGGGGAAGCTTTCTTT; cdr3_aa: CASSMGAGEAFF
clone_size: .; j_call: TRBJ2-7; d_call: TRBD2; v_call: TRBV7-2; cdr3_nt: TGTGCCAGCAGCTCCCCCGCAGCGGGAGTCTATCCCTACGAGCAGTACTTC; cdr3_aa: CASSSPAAGVYPYEQYF
clone_size: .; j_call: TRBJ1-2; d_call: TRBD1; v_call: TRBV27; cdr3_nt: TGTGCCAGCAGTCCAATGACAGGGGATTATTCTGGCTACACCTTC; cdr3_aa: CASSPMTGDYSGYTF
clone_size: .; j_call: TRBJ1-1; d_call: .; v_call: TRBV5-4; cdr3_nt: TGTGCCAGCAGCTGGGGACAAACGGAAGCTTTCTTT; cdr3_aa: CASSWGQTEAFF
clone_size: .; j_call: TRBJ2-1; d_call: .; v_call: TRBV13; cdr3_nt: TGTGCCAGCAGCTTAGAAGGACTCGGAACATACAATGAGCAGTTCTTC; cdr3_aa: CASSLEGLGTYNEQFF
clone_size: few; j_call: TRBJ1-5; d_call: .; v_call: TRBV7-9; cdr3_nt: TGTGCCAGCAGCTCCGGGGAAAGCAATCAGCCCCAGCATTTT; cdr3_aa: CASSSGESNQPQHF
clone_size: .; j_call: TRBJ2-1; d_call: TRBD2; v_call: TRBV30; cdr3_nt: TGTGCCTGGAGTGTATCGGCGGGGGGGCCATACAATGAGCAGTTCTTC; cdr3_aa: CAWSVSAGGPYNEQFF
clone_size: .; j_call: TRBJ2-3; d_call: TRBD1; v_call: TRBV6-4; cdr3_nt: TGTGCCAGCAGTGAAGGGACAGGGGCCACAGATACGCAGTATTTT; cdr3_aa: CASSEGTGATDTQYF
clone_size: .; j_call: TRBJ1-5; d_call: .; v_call: TRBV6-6; cdr3_nt: TGTGCCAGCAGTTACTTTGGACAGCCCCAGCATTTT; cdr3_aa: CASSYFGQPQHF
clone_size: once; j_call: TRBJ1-1; d_call: .; v_call: TRBV6-6; cdr3_nt: TGTGCCAGCAGTTATGTCGAGGGGAACACTGAAGCTTTCTTT; cdr3_aa: CASSYVEGNTEAFF
clone_size: once; j_call: TRBJ1-2; d_call: .; v_call: TRBV27; cdr3_nt: TGTGCCAGCAGTTTGGACACCAACTATGGCTACACCTTC; cdr3_aa: CASSLDTNYGYTF
clone_size: .; j_call: TRBJ1-1; d_call: .; v_call: TRBV4-1; cdr3_nt: TGCGCCAGCAGCCAAGTGGGGTGGGTCACTGAAGCTTTCTTT; cdr3_aa: CASSQVGWVTEAFF
clone_size: .; j_call: TRBJ2-2; d_call: .; v_call: TRBV7-9; cdr3_nt: TGTGCCAGCAGCTTAGCGCGTGCAGGGATCCCCGGGGAGCTGTTTTTT; cdr3_aa: CASSLARAGIPGELFF
clone_size: .; j_call: TRBJ2-7; d_call: TRBD2; v_call: TRBV29-1; cdr3_nt: TGCAGCGTTGTTGGGGGAGGGAGCTCCTACGAGCAGTACTTC; cdr3_aa: CSVVGGGSSYEQYF
clone_size: .; j_call: TRBJ2-7; d_call: .; v_call: TRBV6-2/TRBV6-3; cdr3_nt: TGTGCCAGCAGTTACCCTGACGAGCAGTACTTC; cdr3_aa: CASSYPDEQYF
clone_size: .; j_call: TRBJ1-1; d_call: .; v_call: TRBV9; cdr3_nt: TGTGCCAGCAGCGTAGTTGGAGAAGGTCATCTGGAGGATACTGAAGCTTTCTTT; cdr3_aa: CASSVVGEGHLEDTEAFF
clone_size: .; j_call: TRBJ1-3; d_call: .; v_call: TRBV28; cdr3_nt: TGTGCCAGCAGTTTGGGCAGTAGCTCTGGAAACACCATATATTTT; cdr3_aa: CASSLGSSSGNTIYF
clone_size: .; j_call: TRBJ1-1; d_call: TRBD1; v_call: TRBV27; cdr3_nt: TGTGCCAGCAGTTTATGGGACAGGGACACTGAAGCTTTCTTT; cdr3_aa: CASSLWDRDTEAFF
clone_size: .; j_call: TRBJ2-2; d_call: TRBD1; v_call: TRBV19; cdr3_nt: TGTGCCAGTAGTATTCGGGACAGGGAGGGGACCGGGGAGCTGTTTTTT; cdr3_aa: CASSIRDREGTGELFF
clone_size: .; j_call: TRBJ2-3; d_call: .; v_call: TRBV6-2/TRBV6-3; cdr3_nt: TGTGCCAGCAGTTACTTATACACAGATACGCAGTATTTT; cdr3_aa: CASSYLYTDTQYF
clone_size: .; j_call: TRBJ2-7; d_call: .; v_call: TRBV7-9; cdr3_nt: TGTGCTTGTTCCCGAGGGCCCCTCGAGCAGTACTTC; cdr3_aa: CACSRGPLEQYF
clone_size: .; j_call: TRBJ2-2; d_call: .; v_call: TRBV19; cdr3_nt: TGTGCCAGTAGTCTTACAGGAGCCACCGGGGAGCTGTTTTTT; cdr3_aa: CASSLTGATGELFF
clone_size: .; j_call: TRBJ2-3; d_call: TRBD2; v_call: TRBV15; cdr3_nt: TGTGCCGTCAATAGCGGGACGCGAGATACGCAGTATTTT; cdr3_aa: CAVNSGTRDTQYF
clone_size: .; j_call: TRBJ1-1; d_call: .; v_call: TRBV12-3/TRBV12-4; cdr3_nt: TGTGCCAGCAGCCGCACAGGGATCAAGGCGGACACTGAAGCTTTCTTT; cdr3_aa: CASSRTGIKADTEAFF
clone_size: .; j_call: TRBJ2-3; d_call: .; v_call: TRBV9; cdr3_nt: TGTGCCAGCAGCGTAGAGGAAGATACGCAGTATTTT; cdr3_aa: CASSVEEDTQYF
clone_size: few; j_call: TRBJ2-7; d_call: .; v_call: TRBV29-1; cdr3_nt: TGCAGCGTTGTTTGGCCGGATTCCGACTTGGCTCCCTACGAGCAGTACTTC; cdr3_aa: CSVVWPDSDLAPYEQYF
clone_size: .; j_call: TRBJ2-7; d_call: .; v_call: TRBV3-1; cdr3_nt: TGTGCCAGCAGCCAAGAGGAGGGGGTAAGGGAGCAGTACTTC; cdr3_aa: CASSQEEGVREQYF
clone_size: .; j_call: TRBJ2-7; d_call: .; v_call: TRBV16; cdr3_nt: TGTGCCAGCAGCCTTGGAGAGGGACTGTGGGAGCAGTACTTC; cdr3_aa: CASSLGEGLWEQYF
clone_size: .; j_call: TRBJ2-7; d_call: .; v_call: TRBV13; cdr3_nt: TGTGCCAACAGCTTAGGGGCCAGACCCTACGAGCAGTACTTC; cdr3_aa: CANSLGARPYEQYF
clone_size: .; j_call: TRBJ2-7; d_call: TRBD2; v_call: TRBV12-3/TRBV12-4; cdr3_nt: TGTGCCAGCAGTACCGACGGACTAGCGGGATATTACGAGCAGTACTTC; cdr3_aa: CASSTDGLAGYYEQYF
clone_size: .; j_call: TRBJ2-1; d_call: .; v_call: TRBV24-1; cdr3_nt: TGTGCCACAATATTATTTAGCCGGACAGTGCTTTACAATGAGCAGTTCTTC; cdr3_aa: CATILFSRTVLYNEQFF
clone_size: .; j_call: TRBJ2-7; d_call: TRBD1; v_call: TRBV27; cdr3_nt: TGTGCCAGCAGGGACAGGGGGCTCTACGAGCAGTACTTC; cdr3_aa: CASRDRGLYEQYF
clone_size: .; j_call: TRBJ2-2; d_call: TRBD2; v_call: TRBV12-3/TRBV12-4; cdr3_nt: TGTGCCAGCAGTTCTCCCCGGGCGGGGGTGAACACCGGGGAGCTGTTTTTT; cdr3_aa: CASSSPRAGVNTGELFF
clone_size: once; j_call: TRBJ2-3; d_call: TRBD2; v_call: TRBV29-1; cdr3_nt: TGCAGCGTTGGTTCAGCCGGGACTAGCGGGGGGTCCCTAATGGATACGCAGTATTTT; cdr3_aa: CSVGSAGTSGGSLMDTQYF
clone_size: .; j_call: TRBJ2-7; d_call: TRBD1; v_call: TRBV9; cdr3_nt: TGTGCCAGCAGCGGGGGGACAGGAGACGTCTACGAGCAGTACTTC; cdr3_aa: CASSGGTGDVYEQYF
clone_size: .; j_call: TRBJ2-1; d_call: TRBD2; v_call: TRBV25-1; cdr3_nt: TGTGCCAGCAGTGAAGGGGGGCAGCGGGAGTTTGGAAGTTCCTACAATGAGCAGTTCTTC; cdr3_aa: CASSEGGQREFGSSYNEQFF
clone_size: .; j_call: TRBJ2-5; d_call: .; v_call: TRBV20-1; cdr3_nt: TGCAGTGCTGTGGGATCAAAAGAGACCCAGTACTTC; cdr3_aa: CSAVGSKETQYF
clone_size: .; j_call: TRBJ2-1; d_call: .; v_call: TRBV30; cdr3_nt: TGTGCCTGGAGTCATAATGAGCAGTTCTTC; cdr3_aa: CAWSHNEQFF